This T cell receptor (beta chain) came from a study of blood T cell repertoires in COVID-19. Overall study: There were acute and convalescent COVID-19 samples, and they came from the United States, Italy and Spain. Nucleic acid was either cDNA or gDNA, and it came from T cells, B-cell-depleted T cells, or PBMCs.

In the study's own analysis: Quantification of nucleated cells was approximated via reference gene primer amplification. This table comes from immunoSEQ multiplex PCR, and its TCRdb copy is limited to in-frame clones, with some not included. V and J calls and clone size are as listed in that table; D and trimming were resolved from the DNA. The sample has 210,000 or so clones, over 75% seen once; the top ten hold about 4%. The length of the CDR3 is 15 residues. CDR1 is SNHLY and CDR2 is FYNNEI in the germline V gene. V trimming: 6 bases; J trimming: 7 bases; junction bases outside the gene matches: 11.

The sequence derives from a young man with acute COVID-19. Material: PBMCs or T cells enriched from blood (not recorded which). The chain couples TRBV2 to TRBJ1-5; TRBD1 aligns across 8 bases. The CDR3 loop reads CASRGGQVPGQPQHF. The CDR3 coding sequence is TGTGCCAGCAGGGGGGGACAGGTACCAGGGCAGCCCCAGCATTTT.